This TCR beta chain appears in the sequencing data of a study of beta chain features in type 1 diabetes. The overall study: No patient-donor differences in age, gender, total cells or subset yield. Study outcomes and limitations: The naive, central memory and Treg TCRB repertoires looked more alike in patients than they did in healthy donors. Researchers report that Type 1 diabetes patients had moderately but significantly shorter TCRB CDR3s across all four CD4+ subsets.

A note on this clone: Its antigen is still unknown.

CDR3 size: 12 residues. V dropped 0 bases and J dropped 5 bases, with 6 bases sitting between them. CDR1 and CDR2 from the germline V gene are SQVTM and ANQGSEA. Sequenced material consisted of expressed TCRB transcripts (all of the isolated RNA was reverse transcribed). Here immunoSEQ multiplex PCR was the method, and the copy in TCRdb shows in-frame clones only, minus some. The profile shows 200,000 to 250,000 clones, around 15% of them singletons. A CD45RO/CCR7/CD25/CD127/CD95/CD27 panel sorted naive, central memory, regulatory and stem cell-like memory CD4+ cells. The sequenced sample consisted of naive CD4+ T cells from blood. V gene TRBV29-1 combines with J gene TRBJ2-3; TRBD2 might be the D (5 bases). The TCR comes from a man under 40 with type 1 diabetes. The DNA for the CDR3 is TGCAGCGTTGAAGATCGGGGAGATACGCAGTATTTT. As protein: CSVEDRGDTQYF.